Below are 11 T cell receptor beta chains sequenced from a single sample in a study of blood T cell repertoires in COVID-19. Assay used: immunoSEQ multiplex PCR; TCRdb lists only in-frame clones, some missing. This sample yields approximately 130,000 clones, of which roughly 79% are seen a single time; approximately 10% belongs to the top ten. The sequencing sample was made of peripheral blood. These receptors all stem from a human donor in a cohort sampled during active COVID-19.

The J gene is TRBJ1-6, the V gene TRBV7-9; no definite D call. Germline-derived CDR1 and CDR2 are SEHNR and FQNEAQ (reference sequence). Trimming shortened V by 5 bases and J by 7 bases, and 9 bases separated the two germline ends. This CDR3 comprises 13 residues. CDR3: CASSPSMNSPLHF. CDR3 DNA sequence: TGTGCCAGCAGCCCCAGTATGAATTCACCCCTCCACTTT.

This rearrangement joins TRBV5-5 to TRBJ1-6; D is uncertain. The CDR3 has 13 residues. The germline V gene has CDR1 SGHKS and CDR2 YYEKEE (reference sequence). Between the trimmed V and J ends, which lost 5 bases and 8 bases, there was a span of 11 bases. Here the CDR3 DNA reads TGTGCCAGCAGTGTTCGGGGTGATTCACCCCTCCACTTT. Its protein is CASSVRGDSPLHF.

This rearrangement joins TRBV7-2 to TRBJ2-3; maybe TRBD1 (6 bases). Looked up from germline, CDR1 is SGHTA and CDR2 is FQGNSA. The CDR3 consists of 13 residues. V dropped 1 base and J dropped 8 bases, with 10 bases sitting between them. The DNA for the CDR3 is TGTGCCAGCAGCTTAGGTGGGGGCAGTACGCAGTATTTT. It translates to CASSLGGGSTQYF.

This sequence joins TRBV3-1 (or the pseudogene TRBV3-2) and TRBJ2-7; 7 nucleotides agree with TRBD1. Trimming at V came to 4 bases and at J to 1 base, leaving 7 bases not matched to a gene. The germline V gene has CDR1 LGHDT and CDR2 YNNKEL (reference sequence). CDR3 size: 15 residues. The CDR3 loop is CASSPRDSISYEQYF. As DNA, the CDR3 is TGTGCCAGCAGCCCCCGGGACAGTATTTCCTACGAGCAGTACTTC.

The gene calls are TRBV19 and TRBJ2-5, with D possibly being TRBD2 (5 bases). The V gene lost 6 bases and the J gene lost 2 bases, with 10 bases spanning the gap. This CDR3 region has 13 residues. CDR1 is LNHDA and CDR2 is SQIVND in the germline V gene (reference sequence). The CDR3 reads CASRPLGQETQYF. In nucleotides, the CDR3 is TGTGCCAGTAGGCCACTAGGTCAAGAGACCCAGTACTTC.

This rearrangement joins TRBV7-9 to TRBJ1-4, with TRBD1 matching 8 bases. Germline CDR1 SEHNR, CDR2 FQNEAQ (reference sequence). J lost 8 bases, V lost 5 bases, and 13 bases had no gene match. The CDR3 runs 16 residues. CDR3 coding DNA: TGTGCCAGCAGCCCCCTTGACAGGGGAAATGGCGAAAAACTGTTTTTT. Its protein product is CASSPLDRGNGEKLFF.

For the CDR3, the DNA is TGTGCCAGCAGAACGGACAGGAACTATGGCTACACCTTC. This translates into CASRTDRNYGYTF. The chain links TRBV28 to TRBJ1-2; 7 bases match TRBD1. This CDR3 spans 13 amino acids. Germline CDR1 MDHEN, CDR2 SYDVKM. J lost 2 bases, V lost 6 bases, and 3 bases had no gene match.

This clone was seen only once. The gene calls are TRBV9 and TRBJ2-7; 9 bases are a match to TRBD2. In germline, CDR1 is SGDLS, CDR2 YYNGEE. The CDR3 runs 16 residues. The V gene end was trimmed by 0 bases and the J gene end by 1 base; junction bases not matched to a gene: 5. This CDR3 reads CASSVVPAGGSYEQYF. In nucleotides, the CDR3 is TGTGCCAGCAGCGTAGTTCCAGCGGGGGGATCCTACGAGCAGTACTTC.

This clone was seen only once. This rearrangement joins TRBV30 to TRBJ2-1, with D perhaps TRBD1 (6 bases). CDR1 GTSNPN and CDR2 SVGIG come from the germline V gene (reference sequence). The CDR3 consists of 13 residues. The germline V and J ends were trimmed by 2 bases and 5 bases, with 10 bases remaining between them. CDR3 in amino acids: CAWSLYRDNEQFF. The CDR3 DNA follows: TGTGCCTGGAGTCTCTACAGGGACAATGAGCAGTTCTTC.

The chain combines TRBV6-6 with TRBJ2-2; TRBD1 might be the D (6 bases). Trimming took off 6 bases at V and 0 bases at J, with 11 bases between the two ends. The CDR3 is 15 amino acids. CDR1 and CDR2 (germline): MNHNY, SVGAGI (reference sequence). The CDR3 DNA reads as TGTGCCAGCAGCCTCAGGACAGCGAACACCGGGGAGCTGTTTTTT. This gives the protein CASSLRTANTGELFF.

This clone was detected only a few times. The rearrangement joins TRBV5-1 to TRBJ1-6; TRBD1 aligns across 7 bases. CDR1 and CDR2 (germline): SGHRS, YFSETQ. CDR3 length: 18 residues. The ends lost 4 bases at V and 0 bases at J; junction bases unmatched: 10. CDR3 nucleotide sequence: TGCGCCAGCAGCATGGGACAGCCTCGAGACTCCTATAATTCACCCCTCCACTTT. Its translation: CASSMGQPRDSYNSPLHF.